Following are 29 T cell receptor beta chains from one sample sequenced in a study of blood T cell repertoires in COVID-19. Measured with immunoSEQ multiplex PCR; TCRdb has only the in-frame clones, and not every one. The profile shows about 120,000 clones, approximately 81% of them singletons. Sequencing was done on a sample of peripheral blood. These receptors all come from a woman of 80 years or more with acute or convalescent COVID-19.

The chain combines TRBV7-6 with TRBJ1-4, with D possibly being TRBD1 (6 bases). The CDR3 covers 13 residues. Trimming took off 5 bases at V and 7 bases at J, with 11 bases between the two ends. The germline V gene encodes CDR1 SGHVS and CDR2 FNYEAQ. In nucleotides, the CDR3 is TGTGCCAGCAGCACCGGGACATTTGAAAAACTGTTTTTT. This translates into CASSTGTFEKLFF.

The chain has TRBV2 and TRBJ2-3; TRBD1 might be the D (5 bases). Trimming shortened V by 1 base and J by 1 base, and 9 bases separated the two germline ends. CDR3 length: 15 amino acids. CDR1 is SNHLY and CDR2 is FYNNEI in the germline V gene. The DNA for the CDR3 is TGTGCCAGCAGTGAAGAGGGGCTCGGCACAGATACGCAGTATTTT. Residues: CASSEEGLGTDTQYF. The whole variable domain, remainder taken from reference TRBV2 and TRBJ2-3, is EPEVTQTPSHQVTQMGQEVILRCVPISNHLYFYWYRQILGQKVEFLVSFYNNEISEKSEIFDDQFSVERPDGSNFTLKIRSTKLEDSAMYFCASSEEGLGTDTQYFGPGTRLTVL.

The chain links TRBV6-5 to TRBJ2-2; 8 bases match TRBD1. Germline CDR1 and CDR2: MNHEY and SVGAGI. J lost 0 bases, V lost 5 bases, and 2 bases had no gene match. CDR3 size: 15 residues. CDR3 nucleotides: TGTGCCAGCAGTCAGGACAGGGCGAACACCGGGGAGCTGTTTTTT. Its translation is CASSQDRANTGELFF.

This clone was detected only once. The chain couples TRBV12-3 or TRBV12-4 to TRBJ2-3; tentative D call: TRBD2 (6 bases). The ends were cut back, 10 bases at V and 4 bases at J, with 15 bases in the middle. The CDR3 has 13 residues. The CDR3 sequence is CATETSSADTQYF. The CDR3 coding sequence is TGTGCCACGGAGACTAGTAGTGCAGATACGCAGTATTTT.

The rearrangement uses TRBV7-9 and TRBJ1-1, with D possibly being TRBD1 (5 bases). V was shortened by 5 bases and J by 2 bases, with 15 bases between the two germline ends. The CDR3 extends over 15 amino acids. Germline V gene sequence: CDR1 SEHNR, CDR2 FQNEAQ (reference sequence). CDR3 coding DNA: TGTGCCAGCAGCAATGACAGAACGGTTAACACTGAAGCTTTCTTT. Protein: CASSNDRTVNTEAFF. Based on the CDR3 plus reference TRBV7-9 and TRBJ1-1, the full variable domain is DTGVSQNPRHKITKRGQNVTFRCDPISEHNRLYWYRQTLGQGPEFLTYFQNEAQLEKSRLLSDRFSAERPKGSFSTLEIQRTEQGDSAMYLCASSNDRTVNTEAFFGQGTRLTVV.

The chain carries TRBV7-2 and TRBJ1-3; 7 bases align to TRBD1. The CDR3 loop spans 15 amino acids. V lost 5 bases and J lost 2; bases outside the gene matches: 6. Per the germline V gene, CDR1 is SGHTA and CDR2 is FQGNSA. This chain's CDR3 is CASSPQGGAGNTIYF. The CDR3, as DNA: TGTGCCAGCAGCCCCCAGGGGGGCGCTGGAAACACCATATATTTT.

The chain uses TRBV6-2 or TRBV6-3 and TRBJ1-1; TRBD1 aligns across 9 bases. V was pared by 2 bases and J by 2 bases, with 3 bases of the junction left unmatched. The CDR3 has 15 residues. CDR1 is MNHEY, CDR2 SVGEGT, per germline. CDR3 in DNA: TGTGCCAGCAGTTACATGGGACAGGGTAACACTGAAGCTTTCTTT. Translated: CASSYMGQGNTEAFF.

In its sample, this clone was seen a few times. This sequence joins TRBV27 and TRBJ2-7, with D possibly matching TRBD1 (6 bases). Looked up from germline, CDR1 is MNHEY and CDR2 is SMNVEV (reference sequence). The CDR3 has 13 amino acids. The V end lost 4 bases, the J end lost 5 bases, and 12 bases lay between the germline ends. DNA for the CDR3: TGTGCCAGCAGTTATCAAACAGGGAACGAGCAGTACTTC. As protein: CASSYQTGNEQYF.

The genes are TRBV5-6 and TRBJ2-3; TRBD1 agrees at 7 bases. The germline CDR1 and CDR2 sequences are SGHDT and YYEEEE. The ends lost 0 bases at V and 4 bases at J; junction bases unmatched: 5. CDR3 length equals 15 residues. This chain's CDR3 is CASSLVAQGADTQYF. Written as DNA, the CDR3 is TGTGCCAGCAGCTTGGTAGCCCAGGGGGCAGATACGCAGTATTTT.

A few counts support this clone. The chain links TRBV7-3 to TRBJ1-2; D possibly corresponds to TRBD1 (5 bases). Germline CDR1 and CDR2: SGHTA and FQGTGA. The CDR3 has 14 residues. V was pared by 5 bases and J by 5 bases, with 15 bases between. In DNA form, the CDR3 reads TGTGCCAGCAGCCCTGGTTTCAGGGATTATGGCTACACCTTC. It encodes CASSPGFRDYGYTF. Together with reference TRBV7-3 and TRBJ1-2, the CDR3 gives the full variable domain: GAGVSQTPSNKVTEKGKYVELRCDPISGHTALYWYRQSLGQGPEFLIYFQGTGAADDSGLPNDRFFAVRPEGSVSTLKIQRTERGDSAVYLCASSPGFRDYGYTFGSGTRLTVV.

The chain has TRBV29-1 and TRBJ1-5; TRBD1 agrees at 8 bases. Germline loops: CDR1 SQVTM, CDR2 ANQGSEA. This CDR3 is 13 amino acids long. V lost 6 bases to trimming and J lost 6 bases; unmatched junction nucleotides: 7. CDR3 sequence reads: CSVSGGVGQPQHF. The CDR3, as DNA: TGCAGCGTCTCAGGGGGCGTTGGTCAGCCCCAGCATTTT.

The chain is built from TRBV7-2 and TRBJ2-7; D possibly corresponds to TRBD1 (5 bases). V gave up 9 bases and J gave up 6 bases, with 21 bases separating them. CDR1 SGHTA and CDR2 FQGNSA come from the germline V gene. This CDR3 has 14 residues. This CDR3 reads CASTRGPKTVEQYF. CDR3 nucleotides: TGTGCCAGTACAAGGGGCCCCAAGACGGTCGAGCAGTACTTC.

The genes are TRBV3-1 (or the pseudogene TRBV3-2) and TRBJ1-2, with TRBD1 as a possible D gene (6 bases). Germline V CDR1 and CDR2: LGHDT, YNNKEL (reference sequence). The ends were cut back, 3 bases at V and 8 bases at J, with 16 bases in the middle. This CDR3 spans 14 amino acids. The CDR3 here is CASSQARGGGGYTF. The DNA of the CDR3 is TGTGCCAGCAGCCAGGCCAGGGGCGGCGGCGGCTACACCTTC.

Here the CDR3 reads CAISAPGLAGVETQYF. In DNA form, the CDR3 reads TGTGCCATCAGCGCACCGGGACTAGCGGGAGTAGAGACCCAGTACTTC. This chain uses TRBV10-3 with TRBJ2-5; 14 nucleotides match TRBD2. The V segment lost 6 bases and the J segment 4 bases; nucleotides outside the gene matches: 7. The germline V gene encodes CDR1 ENHRY and CDR2 SYGVKD. CDR3 length: 16 amino acids.

This chain links TRBV7-2 with TRBJ2-7, with 8 positions matching TRBD2. The V and J ends lost 1 base and 2 bases, in that order; junction bases with no gene match: 7. The CDR3 loop spans 16 amino acids. Germline V lookup: CDR1 SGHTA, CDR2 FQGNSA. The CDR3 sequence is CASSLGPTSGPYEQYF. The DNA of the CDR3 is TGTGCCAGCAGCTTAGGCCCCACTAGCGGTCCCTACGAGCAGTACTTC.

The V gene is TRBV5-1, the J gene TRBJ2-3; 7 bases are shared with TRBD2. In germline, CDR1 is SGHRS, CDR2 YFSETQ. This CDR3 spans 16 amino acids. The V gene end was trimmed by 1 base and the J gene end by 2 bases; junction bases not matched to a gene: 7. CDR3 DNA sequence: TGCGCCAGCAGCTTGCGACCGGGGGGACTCACAGATACGCAGTATTTT. It yields the protein CASSLRPGGLTDTQYF.

The genes are TRBV6-6 and TRBJ2-4, with 10 positions matching TRBD2. The CDR3 length is 14 residues. Germline V gene data show CDR1 as MNHNY and CDR2 as SVGAGI (reference sequence). V lost 8 bases to trimming and J lost 0 bases; unmatched junction nucleotides: 1. This CDR3 reads CASVAGGAKNIQYF. The CDR3 DNA reads as TGTGCCAGCGTAGCGGGGGGAGCCAAAAACATTCAGTACTTC.

The chain uses TRBV3-1 (or the pseudogene TRBV3-2) and TRBJ1-4; no clear D. Germline values: CDR1 LGHDT, CDR2 YNNKEL (reference sequence). The CDR3 loop spans 15 amino acids. The germline V and J ends were trimmed by 0 bases and 0 bases, with 5 bases remaining between them. The chain's CDR3 is CASSQDLATNEKLFF. CDR3 coding DNA: TGTGCCAGCAGCCAAGATCTAGCAACTAATGAAAAACTGTTTTTT.

The gene calls are TRBV3-1 (or the pseudogene TRBV3-2) and TRBJ2-3, with a weak D call TRBD2 (6 bases). Trimming took off 0 bases at V and 5 bases at J, with 12 bases between the two ends. From germline, CDR1 is LGHDT and CDR2 YNNKEL (reference sequence). The CDR3 totals 15 residues. The CDR3 spells CASSQDFGGEDTQYF. CDR3 bases: TGTGCCAGCAGCCAAGATTTTGGAGGGGAAGATACGCAGTATTTT.

The V gene is TRBV9, the J gene TRBJ2-1, with D possibly matching TRBD2 (5 bases). V shed 4 bases and J shed 10 bases, with 9 bases lying between them. The CDR3 is 11 amino acids. Germline V gene lookup returns CDR1 SGDLS and CDR2 YYNGEE. The CDR3 coding sequence is TGTGCCAGCAGCTCTCGAGGGGAGCAGTTCTTC. It is translated as CASSSRGEQFF.

This chain uses TRBV7-2 with TRBJ2-3; 7 nucleotides agree with TRBD2. This CDR3 has 17 residues. Germline lookup yields CDR1 SGHTA and CDR2 FQGNSA. V trimming: 10 bases; J trimming: 0 bases; junction bases outside the gene matches: 16. This CDR3 reads CAIEGSLAASSTDTQYF. The CDR3, as DNA: TGTGCCATCGAAGGGTCGCTAGCGGCTTCTAGCACAGATACGCAGTATTTT. The whole variable domain, remainder taken from reference TRBV7-2 and TRBJ2-3, is GAGVSQSPSNKVTEKGKDVELRCDPISGHTALYWYRQSLGQGLEFLIYFQGNSAPDKSGLPSDRFSAERTGGSVSTLTIQRTQQEDSAVYLCAIEGSLAASSTDTQYFGPGTRLTVL.

The chain couples TRBV5-1 to TRBJ1-2; D remains unclear. There are 13 residues in the CDR3. Trimming removed 0 bases at V and 5 bases at J, with 8 bases between. Germline-derived CDR1 and CDR2 are SGHRS and YFSETQ. The CDR3 region is CASSLDTGYGYTF. The CDR3 DNA sequence: TGCGCCAGCAGCTTGGATACGGGATATGGCTACACCTTC. Based on the CDR3 plus reference TRBV5-1 and TRBJ1-2, the full variable domain is KAGVTQTPRYLIKTRGQQVTLSCSPISGHRSVSWYQQTPGQGLQFLFEYFSETQRNKGNFPGRFSGRQFSNSRSEMNVSTLELGDSALYLCASSLDTGYGYTFGSGTRLTVV.

This chain connects TRBV5-4 to TRBJ2-3; TRBD2 agrees at 14 bases. Germline lookup yields CDR1 SGHNT and CDR2 YYREEE (reference sequence). Germline trimming cut 6 bases from V and 1 base from J; bases unmatched to any gene: 10. The CDR3 length is 18 residues. The CDR3 bases are TGTGCCAGCACCATCACCGGGACTAGCGGGAGCGGCACAGATACGCAGTATTTT. Its protein product is CASTITGTSGSGTDTQYF.

The V gene is TRBV7-2, the J gene TRBJ2-4; 7 nucleotides match TRBD2. The CDR3 runs 14 residues. J gave up 7 bases and V 1 base, and 4 bases lay outside the gene matches. Germline CDR1 reads SGHTA; CDR2 reads FQGNSA. The CDR3 here is CASSLVLGGNIQYF. Here the CDR3 DNA reads TGTGCCAGCAGCTTAGTTCTGGGAGGGAACATTCAGTACTTC.

V is TRBV2 and J is TRBJ1-1, with D unclear. The CDR3 has 13 amino acids. V was shortened by 6 bases and J by 1 base, with 9 bases between the two germline ends. Germline loops: CDR1 SNHLY, CDR2 FYNNEI. The CDR3 region has the DNA TGTGCCAGCAGCGTGACACAGAACACTGAAGCTTTCTTT. Protein: CASSVTQNTEAFF.

V and J are TRBV7-2 and TRBJ2-1, with 8 bases matching TRBD2. The V and J ends lost 5 bases and 7 bases, in that order; junction bases with no gene match: 10. The CDR3 has 15 amino acids. Looked up from germline, CDR1 is SGHTA and CDR2 is FQGNSA. The CDR3 protein is CASSGRGATWNEQFF. For the CDR3, the DNA is TGTGCCAGCAGCGGGCGGGGGGCGACCTGGAATGAGCAGTTCTTC.

The rearrangement links TRBV20-1 to TRBJ2-3; possibly TRBD1 for D (7 bases). V lost 5 bases, J lost 1 base, and 16 bases lay in between. The CDR3 totals 15 residues. Germline CDR1 DFQATT, CDR2 SNEGSKA (reference sequence). CDR3 sequence (DNA): TGCAGTGCTGGTGGGGCCAGGGGGGGCACAGATACGCAGTATTTT. It specifies CSAGGARGGTDTQYF.

The chain links TRBV7-9 to TRBJ1-2, with TRBD1 matching 8 bases. The V gene end was trimmed by 1 base and the J gene end by 8 bases; junction bases not matched to a gene: 9. There are 15 residues in the CDR3. Germline V CDR1 and CDR2: SEHNR, FQNEAQ (reference sequence). In DNA, the CDR3 is TGTGCCAGCAGCTTAGACGTTGACAGGGGAGGAGGCTACACCTTC. As protein: CASSLDVDRGGGYTF. Based on the CDR3 plus reference TRBV7-9 and TRBJ1-2, the full variable domain is DTGVSQNPRHKITKRGQNVTFRCDPISEHNRLYWYRQTLGQGPEFLTYFQNEAQLEKSRLLSDRFSAERPKGSFSTLEIQRTEQGDSAMYLCASSLDVDRGGGYTFGSGTRLTVV.

The J gene is TRBJ1-1, the V gene TRBV19, with 8 bases fitting TRBD1. This CDR3 spans 15 amino acids. V lost 3 bases to trimming and J lost 4 bases; unmatched junction nucleotides: 7. From germline, CDR1 is LNHDA and CDR2 SQIVND (reference sequence). Written as DNA, the CDR3 is TGTGCCAGTAGTATCTCAGGGGGCATCGGCACTGAAGCTTTCTTT. Translation: CASSISGGIGTEAFF.